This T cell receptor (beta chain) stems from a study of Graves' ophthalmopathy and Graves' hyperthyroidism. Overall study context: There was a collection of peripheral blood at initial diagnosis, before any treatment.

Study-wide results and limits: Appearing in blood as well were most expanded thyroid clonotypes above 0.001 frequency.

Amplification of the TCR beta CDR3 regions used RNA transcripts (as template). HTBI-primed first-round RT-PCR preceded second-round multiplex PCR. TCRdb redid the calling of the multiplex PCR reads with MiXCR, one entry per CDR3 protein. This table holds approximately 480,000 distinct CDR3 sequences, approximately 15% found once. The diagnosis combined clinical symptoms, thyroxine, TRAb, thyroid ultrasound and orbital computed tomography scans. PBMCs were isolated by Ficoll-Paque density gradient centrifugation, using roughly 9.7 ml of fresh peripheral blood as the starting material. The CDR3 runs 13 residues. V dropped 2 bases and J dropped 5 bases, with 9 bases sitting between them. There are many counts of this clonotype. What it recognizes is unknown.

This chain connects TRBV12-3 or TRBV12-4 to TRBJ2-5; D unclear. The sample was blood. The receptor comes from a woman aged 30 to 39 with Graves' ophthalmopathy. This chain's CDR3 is CASSLWDGETQYF. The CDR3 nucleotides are TGTGCCAGCAGTTTATGGGATGGGGAGACCCAGTACTTC.